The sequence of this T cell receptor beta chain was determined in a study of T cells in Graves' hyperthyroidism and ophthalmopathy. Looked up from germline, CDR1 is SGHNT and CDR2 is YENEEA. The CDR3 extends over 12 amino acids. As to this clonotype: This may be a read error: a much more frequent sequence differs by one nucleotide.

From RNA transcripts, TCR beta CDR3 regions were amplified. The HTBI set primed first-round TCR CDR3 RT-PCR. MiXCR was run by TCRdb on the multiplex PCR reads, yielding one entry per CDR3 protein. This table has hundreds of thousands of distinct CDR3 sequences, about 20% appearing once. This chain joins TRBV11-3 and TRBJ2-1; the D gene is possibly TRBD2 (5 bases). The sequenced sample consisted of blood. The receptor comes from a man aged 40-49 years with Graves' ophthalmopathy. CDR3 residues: CAGSLMEVKQFF. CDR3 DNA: TGTGCCGGCAGCTTAATGGAGGTGAAGCAGTTCTTC.